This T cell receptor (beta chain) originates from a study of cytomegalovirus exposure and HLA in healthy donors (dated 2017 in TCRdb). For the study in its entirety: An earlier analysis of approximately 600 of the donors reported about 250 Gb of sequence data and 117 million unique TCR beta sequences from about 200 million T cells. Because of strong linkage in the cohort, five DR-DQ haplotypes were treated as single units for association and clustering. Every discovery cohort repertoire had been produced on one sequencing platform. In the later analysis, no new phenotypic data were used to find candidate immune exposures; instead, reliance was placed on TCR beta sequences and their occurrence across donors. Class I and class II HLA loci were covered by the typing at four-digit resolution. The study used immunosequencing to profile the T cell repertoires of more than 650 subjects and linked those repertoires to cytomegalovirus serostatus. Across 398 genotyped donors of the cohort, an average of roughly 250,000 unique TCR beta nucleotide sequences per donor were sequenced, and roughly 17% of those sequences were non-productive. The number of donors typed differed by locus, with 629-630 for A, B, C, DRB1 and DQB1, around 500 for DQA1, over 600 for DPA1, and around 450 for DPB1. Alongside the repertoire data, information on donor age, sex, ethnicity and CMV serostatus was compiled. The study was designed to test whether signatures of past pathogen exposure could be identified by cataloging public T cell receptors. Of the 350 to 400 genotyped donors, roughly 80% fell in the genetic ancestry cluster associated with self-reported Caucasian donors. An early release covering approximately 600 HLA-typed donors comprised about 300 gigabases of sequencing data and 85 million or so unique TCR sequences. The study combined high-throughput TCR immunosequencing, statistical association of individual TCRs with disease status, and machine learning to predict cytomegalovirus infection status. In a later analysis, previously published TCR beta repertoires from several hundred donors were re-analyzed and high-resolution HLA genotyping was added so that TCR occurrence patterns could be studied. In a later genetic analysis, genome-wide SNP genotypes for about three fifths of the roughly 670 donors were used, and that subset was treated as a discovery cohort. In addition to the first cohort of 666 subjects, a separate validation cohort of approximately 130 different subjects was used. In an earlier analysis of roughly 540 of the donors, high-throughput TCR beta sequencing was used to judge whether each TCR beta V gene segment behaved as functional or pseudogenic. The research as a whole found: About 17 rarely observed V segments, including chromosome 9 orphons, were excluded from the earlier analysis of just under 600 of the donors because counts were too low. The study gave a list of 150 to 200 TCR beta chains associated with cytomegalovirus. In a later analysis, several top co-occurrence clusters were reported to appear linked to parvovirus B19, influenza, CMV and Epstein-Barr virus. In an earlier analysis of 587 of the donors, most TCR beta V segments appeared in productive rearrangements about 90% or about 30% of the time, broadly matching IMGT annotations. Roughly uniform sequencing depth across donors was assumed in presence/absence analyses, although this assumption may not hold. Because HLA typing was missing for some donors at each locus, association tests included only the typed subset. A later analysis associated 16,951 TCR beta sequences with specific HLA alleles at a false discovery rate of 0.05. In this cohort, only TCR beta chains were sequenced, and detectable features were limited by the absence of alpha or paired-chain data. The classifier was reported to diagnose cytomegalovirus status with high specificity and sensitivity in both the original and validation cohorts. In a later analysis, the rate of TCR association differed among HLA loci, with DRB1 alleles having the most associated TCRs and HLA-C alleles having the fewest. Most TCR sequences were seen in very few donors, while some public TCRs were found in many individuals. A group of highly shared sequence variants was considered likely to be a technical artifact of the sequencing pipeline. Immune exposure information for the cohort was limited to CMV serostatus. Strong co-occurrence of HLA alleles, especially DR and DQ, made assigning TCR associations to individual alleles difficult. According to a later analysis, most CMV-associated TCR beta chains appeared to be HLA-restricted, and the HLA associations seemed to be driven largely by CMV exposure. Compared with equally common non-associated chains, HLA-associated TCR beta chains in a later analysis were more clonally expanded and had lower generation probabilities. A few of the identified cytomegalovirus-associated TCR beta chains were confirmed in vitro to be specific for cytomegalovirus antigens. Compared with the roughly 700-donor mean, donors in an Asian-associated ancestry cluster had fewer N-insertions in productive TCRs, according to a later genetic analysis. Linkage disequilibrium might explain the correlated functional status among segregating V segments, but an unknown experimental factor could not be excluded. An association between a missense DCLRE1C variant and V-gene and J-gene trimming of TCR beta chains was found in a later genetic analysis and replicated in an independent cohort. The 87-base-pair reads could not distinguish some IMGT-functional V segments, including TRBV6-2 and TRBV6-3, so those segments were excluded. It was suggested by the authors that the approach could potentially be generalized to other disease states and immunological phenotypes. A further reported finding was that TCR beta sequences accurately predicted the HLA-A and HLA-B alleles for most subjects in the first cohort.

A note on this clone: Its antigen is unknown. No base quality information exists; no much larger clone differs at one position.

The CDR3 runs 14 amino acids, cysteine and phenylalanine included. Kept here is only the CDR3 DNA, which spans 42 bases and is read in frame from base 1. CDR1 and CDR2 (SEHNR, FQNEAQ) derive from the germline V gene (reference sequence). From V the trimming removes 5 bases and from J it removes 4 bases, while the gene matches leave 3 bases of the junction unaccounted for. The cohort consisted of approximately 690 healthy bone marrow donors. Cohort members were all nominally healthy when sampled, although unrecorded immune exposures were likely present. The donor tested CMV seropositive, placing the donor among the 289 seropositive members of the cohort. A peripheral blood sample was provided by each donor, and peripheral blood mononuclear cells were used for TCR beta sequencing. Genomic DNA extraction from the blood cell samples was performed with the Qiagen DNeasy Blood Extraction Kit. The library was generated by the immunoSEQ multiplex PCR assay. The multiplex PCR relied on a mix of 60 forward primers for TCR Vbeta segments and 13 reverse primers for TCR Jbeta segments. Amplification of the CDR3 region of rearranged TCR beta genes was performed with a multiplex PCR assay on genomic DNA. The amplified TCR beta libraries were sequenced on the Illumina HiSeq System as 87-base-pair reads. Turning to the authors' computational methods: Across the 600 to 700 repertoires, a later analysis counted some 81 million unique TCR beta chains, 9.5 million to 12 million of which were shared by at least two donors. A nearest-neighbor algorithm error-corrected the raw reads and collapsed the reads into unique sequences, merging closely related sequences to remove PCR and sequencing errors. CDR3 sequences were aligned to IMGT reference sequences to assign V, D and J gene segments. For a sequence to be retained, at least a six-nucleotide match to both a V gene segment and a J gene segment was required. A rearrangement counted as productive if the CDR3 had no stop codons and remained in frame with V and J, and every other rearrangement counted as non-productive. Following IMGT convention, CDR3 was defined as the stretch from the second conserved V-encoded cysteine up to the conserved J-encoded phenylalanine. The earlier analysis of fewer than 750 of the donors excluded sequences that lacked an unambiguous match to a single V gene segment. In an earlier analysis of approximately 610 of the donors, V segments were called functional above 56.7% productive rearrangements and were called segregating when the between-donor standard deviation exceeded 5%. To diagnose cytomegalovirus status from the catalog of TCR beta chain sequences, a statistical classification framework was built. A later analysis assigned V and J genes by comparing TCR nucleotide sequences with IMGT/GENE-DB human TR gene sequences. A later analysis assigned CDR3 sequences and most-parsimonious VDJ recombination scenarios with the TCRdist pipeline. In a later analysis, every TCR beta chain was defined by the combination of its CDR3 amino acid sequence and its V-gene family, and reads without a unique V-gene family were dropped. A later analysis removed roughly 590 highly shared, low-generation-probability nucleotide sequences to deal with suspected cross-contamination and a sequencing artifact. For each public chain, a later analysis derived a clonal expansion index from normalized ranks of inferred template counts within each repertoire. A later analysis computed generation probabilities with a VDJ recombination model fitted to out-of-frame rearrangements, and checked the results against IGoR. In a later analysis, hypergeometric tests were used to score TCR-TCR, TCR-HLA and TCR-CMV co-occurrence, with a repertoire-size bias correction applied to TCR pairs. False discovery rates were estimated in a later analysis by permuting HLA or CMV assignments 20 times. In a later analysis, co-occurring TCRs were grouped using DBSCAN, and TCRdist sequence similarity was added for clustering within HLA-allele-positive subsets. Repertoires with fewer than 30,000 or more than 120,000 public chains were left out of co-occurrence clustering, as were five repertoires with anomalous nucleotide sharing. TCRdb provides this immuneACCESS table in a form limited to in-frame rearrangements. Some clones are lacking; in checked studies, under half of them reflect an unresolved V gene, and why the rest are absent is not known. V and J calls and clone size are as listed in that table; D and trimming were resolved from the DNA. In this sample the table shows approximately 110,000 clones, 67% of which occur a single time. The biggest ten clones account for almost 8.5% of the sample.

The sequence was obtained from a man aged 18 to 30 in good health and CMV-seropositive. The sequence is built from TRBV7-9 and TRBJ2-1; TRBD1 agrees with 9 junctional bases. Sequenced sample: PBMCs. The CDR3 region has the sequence CASSAGTGYNEQFF. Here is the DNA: TGTGCCAGCAGCGCCGGGACAGGGTACAATGAGCAGTTCTTC.